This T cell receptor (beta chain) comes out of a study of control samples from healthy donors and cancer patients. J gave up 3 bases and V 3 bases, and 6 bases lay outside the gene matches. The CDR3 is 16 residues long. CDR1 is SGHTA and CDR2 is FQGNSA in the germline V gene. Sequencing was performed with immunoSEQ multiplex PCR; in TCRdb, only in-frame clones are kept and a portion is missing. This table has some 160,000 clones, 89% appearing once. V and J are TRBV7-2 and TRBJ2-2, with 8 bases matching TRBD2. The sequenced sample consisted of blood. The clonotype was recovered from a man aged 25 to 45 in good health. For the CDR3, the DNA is TGTGCCAGCAGCTTCTACGGGGGGGCCTACACCGGGGAGCTGTTTTTT. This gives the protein CASSFYGGAYTGELFF.